These 29 T cell receptor beta chains originate from one sample sequenced in a study of control samples from healthy donors and cancer patients. Assay used: immunoSEQ multiplex PCR; TCRdb lists only in-frame clones, some missing. The table lists 84,000 or so clones, 80% to 90% of them singletons, with under 14% in the top ten. The sample taken for sequencing was PBMCs. The receptors originated from a man aged 60-69 years with head and neck cancer.

In DNA, the CDR3 is TGTGCCAGCAGTTATCTAGGACAGGGACTGTACGAGCAGTACTTC. Encoded protein: CASSYLGQGLYEQYF. The chain is built from TRBV6-5 and TRBJ2-7; 8 bases map to TRBD1. Germline V gene lookup returns CDR1 MNHEY and CDR2 SVGAGI. CDR3 length equals 15 residues. Trimming cost V 3 bases and J 4 bases; bases outside gene matches: 8.

V and J are TRBV2 and TRBJ2-2, with D tentatively TRBD1 (6 bases). The CDR3 totals 14 residues. Germline CDR1 is SNHLY and CDR2 is FYNNEI. The V and J ends lost 4 bases and 3 bases respectively, with 9 bases between them. Here the CDR3 DNA reads TGTGCCAGCAGTGTCGAGGGGGACACCGGGGAGCTGTTTTTT. This codes for CASSVEGDTGELFF.

V is TRBV2 and J is TRBJ2-1, with D maybe TRBD2 (6 bases). The length of the CDR3 is 16 residues. The germline V and J ends were trimmed by 4 bases and 2 bases, with 15 bases remaining between them. Germline V gene data show CDR1 as SNHLY and CDR2 as FYNNEI. CDR3 protein: CASSGGAGDPYNEQFF. CDR3 in DNA: TGTGCCAGCAGTGGGGGAGCGGGCGACCCCTACAATGAGCAGTTCTTC.

This clone was seen once. J is TRBJ1-5 and V is TRBV2; D gene ambiguous. The CDR3 runs to 14 residues. Germline V gives CDR1 SNHLY, CDR2 FYNNEI. The ends were cut back, 3 bases at V and 5 bases at J, with 11 bases in the middle. The CDR3 DNA follows: TGTGCCAGCAGTGAGAGTCAGGTCCATCAGCCCCAGCATTTT. It translates to CASSESQVHQPQHF.

The genes are TRBV5-4 and TRBJ2-7, with 9 nucleotides matching TRBD1. There are 17 residues in the CDR3. V was clipped by 4 bases and J by 0 bases; unmatched bases: 11. The germline CDR1 and CDR2 sequences are SGHNT and YYREEE (reference sequence). In DNA form, the CDR3 reads TGTGCCAGCAGCGTTCTTCGTGGGACAGGGATCTCCTACGAGCAGTACTTC. Translation: CASSVLRGTGISYEQYF.

This clone was counted only a few times. The chain joins TRBV6-5 to TRBJ1-5; D is ambiguous. CDR1 is MNHEY, CDR2 SVGAGI, per germline. The germline V and J ends were trimmed by 8 bases and 4 bases, with 6 bases remaining between them. The CDR3 totals 11 residues. The CDR3 sequence: CASAENQPQHF. The CDR3 nucleotides are TGTGCCAGCGCAGAAAATCAGCCCCAGCATTTT.

This clone occurred a few times. The chain uses TRBV19 and TRBJ2-6; D ambiguous. V shed 5 bases and J shed 1 base, with 6 bases lying between them. Germline CDR1 reads LNHDA; CDR2 reads SQIVND (reference sequence). This CDR3 has 14 residues. The CDR3 DNA reads as TGTGCCAGTAGTCCCCATTCTGGGGCCAACGTCCTGACTTTC. Its translation is CASSPHSGANVLTF.

The chain combines TRBV5-1 with TRBJ2-3; D gene ambiguous. The germline V gene encodes CDR1 SGHRS and CDR2 YFSETQ. The CDR3 length is 18 residues. With 0 bases removed from V and 6 bases from J, the gap between germline ends came to 23 bases. DNA of the CDR3: TGCGCCAGCAGCTTGGAGGTCCCGGAACTTAGTAGGCTCGATACGCAGTATTTT. Translated, it gives CASSLEVPELSRLDTQYF.

This clone has just a few counts. In nucleotides, the CDR3 is TGTGCCAGCAGCTTAGGTCGGGCGGTTTCGCACTCCTACGAGCAGTACTTC. Translation: CASSLGRAVSHSYEQYF. The rearrangement joins TRBV5-4 to TRBJ2-7; D unclear. Trimming took 2 bases from V and 0 from J, leaving 18 bases between them. The CDR3 totals 17 residues. Germline V gene lookup returns CDR1 SGHNT and CDR2 YYREEE (reference sequence).

This rearrangement joins TRBV7-6 to TRBJ2-1, with a tentative D call TRBD1 (5 bases). The CDR3 sequence is 19 residues long. Germline CDR1 and CDR2: SGHVS and FNYEAQ. Trimming stripped 5 bases from V and 0 bases from J, with 23 bases between. As DNA, the CDR3 is TGTGCCAGCAGCCCAAAGAGGCAGGGCAAACTCAGCTCCTACAATGAGCAGTTCTTC. It is translated as CASSPKRQGKLSSYNEQFF.

The V gene is TRBV3-1 (or the pseudogene TRBV3-2), the J gene TRBJ2-5; 9 positions agree with TRBD1. V lost 4 bases, J lost 5 bases, and 8 bases stayed unmatched. CDR1 and CDR2 (germline): LGHDT, YNNKEL (reference sequence). The CDR3 has 15 residues. The CDR3 DNA reads as TGTGCCAGCAGCCGGGACAGGGTCTTCTCGGAGACCCAGTACTTC. This gives the protein CASSRDRVFSETQYF.

This chain's CDR3 is CASTIVNLGGARKNTEAFF. CDR3 DNA: TGTGCCAGCACCATTGTTAACCTGGGGGGCGCGAGGAAGAACACTGAAGCTTTCTTT. V usage is TRBV28 and J usage is TRBJ1-1; D might be TRBD1 (6 bases). Germline CDR1 reads MDHEN; CDR2 reads SYDVKM. Trimming removed 7 bases at V and 1 base at J, with 28 bases between. The CDR3 contains 19 residues.

The V gene is TRBV29-1, the J gene TRBJ2-3, with D perhaps matching TRBD2 (5 bases). CDR1 and CDR2 (germline): SQVTM, ANQGSEA. The CDR3 has 11 residues. Trimming stripped 6 bases from V and 8 bases from J, with 12 bases between. The CDR3 DNA reads as TGCAGCGTCGGGGATCCAAGTACGCAGTATTTT. Translating gives CSVGDPSTQYF.

The rearrangement links TRBV7-8 to TRBJ2-5; a weak D match, TRBD2 (6 bases). Germline assignment: CDR1 SGHVS and CDR2 FQNEAQ. This CDR3 comprises 14 residues. V lost 6 bases to trimming and J lost 1 base, with 12 bases between them. Written as DNA, the CDR3 is TGTGCCAGCAGAGGACCCGGGGGCCAAGAGACCCAGTACTTC. Residues: CASRGPGGQETQYF.

The gene calls are TRBV5-1 and TRBJ2-1; D remains unclear. Germline lookup yields CDR1 SGHRS and CDR2 YFSETQ. V was clipped by 0 bases and J by 0 bases, with 7 bases between them. This CDR3 contains 15 residues. CDR3 nucleotides: TGCGCCAGCAGCTTGGGCGACCCCTCCTACAATGAGCAGTTCTTC. Amino acids: CASSLGDPSYNEQFF.

The chain recombines TRBV5-6 with TRBJ2-3; perhaps TRBD1 as D (5 bases). The V gene lost 1 base and the J gene lost 1 base, with 16 bases spanning the gap. The germline V gene encodes CDR1 SGHDT and CDR2 YYEEEE. The CDR3 totals 17 residues. The CDR3 reads CASSLTLTTTGTDTQYF. The CDR3 nucleotides are TGTGCCAGCAGCTTGACCCTTACCACGACAGGCACAGATACGCAGTATTTT.

The chain uses TRBV3-1 (or the pseudogene TRBV3-2) and TRBJ2-2; tentatively, D is TRBD2 (6 bases). Germline CDR1 and CDR2: LGHDT and YNNKEL (reference sequence). The length of the CDR3 is 15 residues. The V end was cut by 4 bases, the J end by 7 bases, with 16 bases between. CDR3 residues: CASSLPGTLHGELFF. DNA of the CDR3: TGTGCCAGCAGCCTCCCCGGGACTTTACACGGGGAGCTGTTTTTT.

This clone showed up just a few times. Its ends do not fully match the called genes, so a read error is possible. The V call is TRBV7-7, the J call TRBJ1-5; D gene uncertain. CDR1 and CDR2 (germline): SSHAT, FNYEAQ (reference sequence). The CDR3 consists of 13 residues. CDR3 nucleotides: TGTGCTAGCAGCTTAGCAATAAATCAGCCCCAGCATTTT. This gives the protein CASSLAINQPQHF.

The rearrangement joins TRBV29-1 to TRBJ2-2; D is unresolved. V was clipped by 0 bases and J by 7 bases, with 12 bases between them. Germline values: CDR1 SQVTM, CDR2 ANQGSEA. This CDR3 comprises 14 residues. The CDR3: CSVEDRNRGGELFF. Written as DNA, the CDR3 is TGCAGCGTTGAAGATCGAAACAGAGGCGGGGAGCTGTTTTTT.

This clone was observed many times. This chain links TRBV12-5 with TRBJ1-2; tentatively, D is TRBD1 (5 bases). CDR1 and CDR2 from the germline V gene are LGHNT and FRNRAP. The ends were cut back, 3 bases at V and 8 bases at J, with 7 bases in the middle. This CDR3 has 11 residues. For the CDR3, the DNA is TGTGCTAGTGGTTTCCGGGGCGGCTACACCTTC. Protein product: CASGFRGGYTF.

The chain links TRBV5-6 to TRBJ1-2; TRBD1 is a possible D gene (5 bases). V lost 4 bases to trimming and J lost 4 bases, with 8 bases between them. The CDR3 sequence is 12 residues long. Germline V gene sequence: CDR1 SGHDT, CDR2 YYEEEE. The CDR3 DNA is TGTGCCAGCAGCCTGGGACTCTATGGCTACACCTTC. Protein product: CASSLGLYGYTF.

The chain joins TRBV5-1 to TRBJ1-6; D gene uncertain. Trimming took 4 bases from V and 5 from J, leaving 4 bases between them. From germline, CDR1 is SGHRS and CDR2 YFSETQ. This CDR3 contains 12 residues. The DNA for the CDR3 is TGCGCCAGCAGCACGAATAATTCACCCCTCCACTTT. This translates into CASSTNNSPLHF.

V and J are TRBV6-5 and TRBJ2-3; 10 bases are shared with TRBD2. Trimming removed 8 bases from V and 3 bases from J; junction bases left unmatched: 8. This CDR3 spans 15 amino acids. Germline lookup yields CDR1 MNHEY and CDR2 SVGAGI. The CDR3 sequence is CASGRLAGATDTQYF. DNA for the CDR3: TGTGCCAGCGGTAGGCTAGCGGGAGCAACAGATACGCAGTATTTT.

Notes on this clone: This sample includes further DNA sequences coding for the same CDR3. V is TRBV18 and J is TRBJ1-2; no clear D. V was shortened by 0 bases and J by 5 bases, with 7 bases between the two germline ends. Per germline, CDR1 KGHSH and CDR2 LQKENI. The CDR3 is 13 residues long. Written as DNA, the CDR3 is TGTGCCAGCTCACCACCCGCGGGGTATGGCTACACCTTC. It encodes CASSPPAGYGYTF. Full variable domain (missing parts from reference TRBV18 and TRBJ1-2): NAGVMQNPRHLVRRRGQEARLRCSPMKGHSHVYWYRQLPEEGLKFMVYLQKENIIDESGMPKERFSAEFPKEGPSILRIQQVVRGDSAAYFCASSPPAGYGYTFGSGTRLTVV.

This clone appeared a single time. Other nucleotide sequences from this sample produce the same CDR3. The chain employs TRBV19 and TRBJ2-5; 8 bases match TRBD2. The CDR3 runs to 15 residues. The junction had 3 bases not matched to a gene; V was cut back by 1 base and J by 2 bases. Germline loops: CDR1 LNHDA, CDR2 SQIVND (reference sequence). The CDR3 sequence is CASSIGLAGQETQYF. CDR3 DNA sequence: TGTGCCAGTAGTATAGGCTTAGCGGGACAAGAGACCCAGTACTTC.

The chain employs TRBV2 and TRBJ1-5; D might be TRBD1 (5 bases). V gave up 4 bases and J gave up 6 bases, with 10 bases separating them. Germline CDR1 reads SNHLY; CDR2 reads FYNNEI. The CDR3 sequence is 13 residues long. The CDR3 protein is CASSGQWLQPQHF. The CDR3 bases are TGTGCCAGCAGTGGACAGTGGCTTCAGCCCCAGCATTTT.

This sequence joins TRBV30 and TRBJ2-1, with TRBD1 identical over 10 bases. Germline CDR1 is GTSNPN and CDR2 is SVGIG (reference sequence). This CDR3 comprises 15 residues. Losses at the gene ends were 0 bases for V and 4 bases for J; bases not matched to a gene: 3. As DNA, the CDR3 is TGTGCCTGGAGTGTACCGGGACAGGGGTACAATGAGCAGTTCTTC. It codes for CAWSVPGQGYNEQFF.

The chain has TRBV28 and TRBJ2-5; TRBD2 matches 7 bases. V was clipped by 4 bases and J by 7 bases; unmatched bases: 12. The CDR3 has 15 amino acids. Germline-derived CDR1 and CDR2 are MDHEN and SYDVKM. Written as DNA, the CDR3 is TGTGCCAGCAGTTCCCCCGGCGGTGGGGGGGGGACCCAGTACTTC. Encoded protein: CASSSPGGGGGTQYF. The full variable domain, completed using reference TRBV28 and TRBJ2-5, is DVKVTQSSRYLVKRTGEKVFLECVQDMDHENMFWYRQDPGLGLRLIYFSYDVKMKEKGDIPEGYSVSREKKERFSLILESASTNQTSMYLCASSSPGGGGGTQYFGPGTRLLVL.

This chain uses TRBV7-9 with TRBJ1-5; 7 bases agree with TRBD1. Germline loops: CDR1 SEHNR, CDR2 FQNEAQ (reference sequence). The V gene end was trimmed by 4 bases and the J gene end by 4 bases; junction bases not matched to a gene: 1. The CDR3 is 13 residues long. CDR3 sequence reads: CASSSQGNQPQHF. As DNA, the CDR3 is TGTGCCAGCAGCTCACAGGGGAATCAGCCCCAGCATTTT.